What follows is one TCR beta chain and its context. In the original workflow: How many nucleated cells were present was estimated from reference gene primer amplification. TCRdb keeps only in-frame clones here, not all; method: immunoSEQ multiplex PCR. The DNA gave D and trimming, while V, J and clone size come from that table. The sample holds approximately 300,000 clones; around 89% are singletons and the top ten take 5% to 7%. The entry originates in a study of blood T cell repertoires in COVID-19. Study as a whole: Sites in the United States, Italy and Spain provided acute and convalescent COVID-19 samples. T cells, B-cell-depleted T cells, or PBMCs supplied cDNA or gDNA.

There are 14 residues in the CDR3. The trim removed 2 bases at V and 5 bases at J, leaving 5 bases unmatched. CDR1 is SGHRS, CDR2 YFSETQ, per germline. This receptor was identified in a man between 18 and 35 years old who had recovered from COVID-19. V gene TRBV5-1 combines with J gene TRBJ2-7; 9 positions match TRBD1. Specimen: peripheral blood. In DNA form, the CDR3 reads TGCGCCAGCAGCTTAGACAGGGGGATGAACGAGCAGTACTTC. Residues: CASSLDRGMNEQYF. Together with reference TRBV5-1 and TRBJ2-7, the CDR3 gives the full variable domain: KAGVTQTPRYLIKTRGQQVTLSCSPISGHRSVSWYQQTPGQGLQFLFEYFSETQRNKGNFPGRFSGRQFSNSRSEMNVSTLELGDSALYLCASSLDRGMNEQYFGPGTRLTVT.